This T cell receptor beta chain was recorded in a study of T cells in women clearing cervical HPV infection. The CDR3 runs 16 residues. The V segment lost 0 bases and the J segment 1 base; nucleotides outside the gene matches: 1. The germline V gene encodes CDR1 SGHTA and CDR2 FQGNSA. Of note for this clone: The read stops 3 residues short of the end of the CDR3; the missing end is completed from the germline J gene.

Generated by immunoSEQ multiplex PCR, the TCRdb table keeps only in-frame clones and is missing some. This sample contains roughly 34,000 clones. J is TRBJ2-2 and V is TRBV7-2; the match to TRBD2 covers 8 bases. The specimen was blood buffy coat. This clonotype was sampled from a woman aged 18 to 69 with a cervical HPV16 infection that either progressed to CIN3+ or cleared (not recorded which). The sequenced CDR3 bases are TGTGCCAGCAGCTTAGCTAGCGGGGAGAACACCGGGGAG. It specifies CASSLASGENTGE. The entire CDR3 protein reads CASSLASGENTGELFF.